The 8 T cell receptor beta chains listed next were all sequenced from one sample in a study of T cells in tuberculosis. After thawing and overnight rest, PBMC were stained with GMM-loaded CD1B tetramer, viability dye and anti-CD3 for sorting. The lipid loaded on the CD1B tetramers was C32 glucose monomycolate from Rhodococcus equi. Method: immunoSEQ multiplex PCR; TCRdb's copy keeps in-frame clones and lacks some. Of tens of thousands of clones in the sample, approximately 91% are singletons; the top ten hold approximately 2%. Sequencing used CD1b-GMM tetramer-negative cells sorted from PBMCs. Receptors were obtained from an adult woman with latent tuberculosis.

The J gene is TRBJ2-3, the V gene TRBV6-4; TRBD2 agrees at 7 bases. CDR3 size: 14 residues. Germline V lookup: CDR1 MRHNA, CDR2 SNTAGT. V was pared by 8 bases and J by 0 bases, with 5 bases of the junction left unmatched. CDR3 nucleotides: TGTGCCAGCCCACTAGCGCGGAGCACAGATACGCAGTATTTT. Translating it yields CASPLARSTDTQYF.

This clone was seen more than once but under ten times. The CDR3 DNA is TGTGCCATCAGAGGACAGGGGAACTCTGGAAACACCATATATTTT. Translation: CAIRGQGNSGNTIYF. The rearrangement links TRBV10-3 to TRBJ1-3; TRBD1 aligns across 9 bases. This CDR3 region has 15 residues. Unmatched junction bases numbered 3, after V lost 6 bases and J lost 0 bases. Germline lookup yields CDR1 ENHRY and CDR2 SYGVKD.

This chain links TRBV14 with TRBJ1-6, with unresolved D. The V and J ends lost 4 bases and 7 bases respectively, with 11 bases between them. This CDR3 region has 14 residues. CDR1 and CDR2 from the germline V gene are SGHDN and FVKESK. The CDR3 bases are TGTGCCAGCAGCCCCGGAGCCGTGAATTCACCCCTCCACTTT. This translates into CASSPGAVNSPLHF. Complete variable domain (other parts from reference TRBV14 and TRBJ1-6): EAGVTQFPSHSVIEKGQTVTLRCDPISGHDNLYWYRRVMGKEIKFLLHFVKESKQDESGMPNNRFLAERTGGTYSTLKVQPAELEDSGVYFCASSPGAVNSPLHFGNGTRLTVT.

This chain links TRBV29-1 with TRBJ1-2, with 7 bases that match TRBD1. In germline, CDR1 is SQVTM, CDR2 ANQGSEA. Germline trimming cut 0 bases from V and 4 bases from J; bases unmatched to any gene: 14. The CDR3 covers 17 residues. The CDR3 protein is CSVEDRTKGGGGYGYTF. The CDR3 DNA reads TGCAGCGTTGAAGATCGTACGAAAGGGGGCGGTGGCTATGGCTACACCTTC.

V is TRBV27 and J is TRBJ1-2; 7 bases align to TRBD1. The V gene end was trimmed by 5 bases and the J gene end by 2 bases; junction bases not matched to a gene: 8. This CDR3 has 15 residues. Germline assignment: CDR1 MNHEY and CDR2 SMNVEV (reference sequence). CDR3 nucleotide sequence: TGTGCCAGCAGTCCCGCCGGACAGGAGAACTATGGCTACACCTTC. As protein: CASSPAGQENYGYTF.

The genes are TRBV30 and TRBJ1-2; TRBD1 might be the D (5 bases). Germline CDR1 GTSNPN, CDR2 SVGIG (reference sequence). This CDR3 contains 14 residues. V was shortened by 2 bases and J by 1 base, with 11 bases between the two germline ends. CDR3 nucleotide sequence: TGTGCCTGGAGTCATGCCAGGGTTAACTATGGCTACACCTTC. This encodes CAWSHARVNYGYTF.

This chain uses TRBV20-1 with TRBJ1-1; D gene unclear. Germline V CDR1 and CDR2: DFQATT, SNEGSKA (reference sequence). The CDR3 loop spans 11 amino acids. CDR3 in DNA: TGCAAAGGACGGGGGAACACTGAAGCTTTCTTT. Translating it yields CKGRGNTEAFF.

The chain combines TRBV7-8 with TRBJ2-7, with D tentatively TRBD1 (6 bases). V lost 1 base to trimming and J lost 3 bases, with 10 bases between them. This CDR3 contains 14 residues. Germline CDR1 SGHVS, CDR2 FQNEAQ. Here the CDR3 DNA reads TGTGCCAGCAGCTTAGGGGGCAGGGGCTACGAGCAGTACGTC. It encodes CASSLGGRGYEQYV.